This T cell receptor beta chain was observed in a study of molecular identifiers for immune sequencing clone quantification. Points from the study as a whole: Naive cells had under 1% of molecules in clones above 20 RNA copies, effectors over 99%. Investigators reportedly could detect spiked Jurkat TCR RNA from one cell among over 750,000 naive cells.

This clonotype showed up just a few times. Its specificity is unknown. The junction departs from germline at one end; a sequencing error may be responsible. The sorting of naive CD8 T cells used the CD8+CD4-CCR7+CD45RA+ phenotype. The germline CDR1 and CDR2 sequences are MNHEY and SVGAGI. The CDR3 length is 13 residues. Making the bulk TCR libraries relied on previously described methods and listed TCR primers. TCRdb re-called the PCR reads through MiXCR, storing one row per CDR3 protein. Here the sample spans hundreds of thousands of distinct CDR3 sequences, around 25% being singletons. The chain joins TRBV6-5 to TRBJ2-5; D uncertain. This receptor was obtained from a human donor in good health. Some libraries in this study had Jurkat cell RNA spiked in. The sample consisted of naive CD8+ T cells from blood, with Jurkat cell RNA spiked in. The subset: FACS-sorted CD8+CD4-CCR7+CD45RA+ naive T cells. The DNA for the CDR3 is TGTGCCAGCAGCAGCAGGTACCAAGAGGCCCAGTACTTC. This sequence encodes CASSSRYQEAQYF.